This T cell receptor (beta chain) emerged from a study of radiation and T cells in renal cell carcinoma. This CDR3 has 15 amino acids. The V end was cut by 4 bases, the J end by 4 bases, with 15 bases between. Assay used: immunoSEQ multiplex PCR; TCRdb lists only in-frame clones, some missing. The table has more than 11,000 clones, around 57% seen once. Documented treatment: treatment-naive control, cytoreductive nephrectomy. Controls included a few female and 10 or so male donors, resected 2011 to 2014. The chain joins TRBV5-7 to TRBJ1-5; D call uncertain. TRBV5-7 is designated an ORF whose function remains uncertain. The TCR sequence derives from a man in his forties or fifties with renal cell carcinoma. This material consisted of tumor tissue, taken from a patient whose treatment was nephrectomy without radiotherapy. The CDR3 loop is CASSLDGRGNQPQHF. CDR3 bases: TGTGCCAGCAGCCTTGACGGACGGGGAAATCAGCCCCAGCATTTT.